The 9 T cell receptor beta chains reported below all come from one sample, sequenced in a study of blood T cell repertoires in COVID-19. TCRdb's copy holds only in-frame clones and misses some; the assay was immunoSEQ multiplex PCR. Of 360,000 or so clones in the sample, 80% to 85% were seen once. The sample was PBMCs or T cells enriched from blood (not recorded which). Every receptor here comes from a woman between 45 and 65 years old who had recovered from COVID-19.

The CDR3: CASSDGPGGIGNTIYF. In nucleotides, the CDR3 is TGTGCCAGCAGTGATGGCCCCGGGGGTATCGGAAACACCATATATTTT. J is TRBJ1-3 and V is TRBV2; D is perhaps TRBD1 (5 bases). The germline V and J ends were trimmed by 3 bases and 4 bases, with 16 bases remaining between them. The CDR3 totals 16 residues. Germline-derived CDR1 and CDR2 are SNHLY and FYNNEI. Complete variable domain (other parts from reference TRBV2 and TRBJ1-3): EPEVTQTPSHQVTQMGQEVILRCVPISNHLYFYWYRQILGQKVEFLVSFYNNEISEKSEIFDDQFSVERPDGSNFTLKIRSTKLEDSAMYFCASSDGPGGIGNTIYFGEGSWLTVV.

This chain uses TRBV6-4 with TRBJ2-3; TRBD1 is a possible D gene (6 bases). V was shortened by 10 bases and J by 0 bases, with 11 bases between the two germline ends. The CDR3 loop spans 13 amino acids. The germline V gene encodes CDR1 MRHNA and CDR2 SNTAGT. CDR3 nucleotides: TGTGCCATCCCAGGGGATAGCACAGATACGCAGTATTTT. It translates to CAIPGDSTDTQYF.

The V gene is TRBV19, the J gene TRBJ2-7; the match to TRBD2 covers 9 bases. Germline CDR1 and CDR2: LNHDA and SQIVND (reference sequence). V was pared by 3 bases and J by 5 bases, with 8 bases of the junction left unmatched. The CDR3 is made up of 15 amino acids. CDR3 nucleotides: TGTGCCAGTAGTATGGTGTCTAGCGGGACGCACGAGCAGTACTTC. It codes for CASSMVSSGTHEQYF.

The chain uses TRBV18 and TRBJ1-2; the D gene is possibly TRBD1 (5 bases). The V end lost 3 bases, the J end lost 8 bases, and 16 bases lay between the germline ends. CDR3 length equals 14 residues. CDR1 is KGHSH and CDR2 is LQKENI in the germline V gene. CDR3 amino acids: CASSPGQGIIGYTF. Here the CDR3 DNA reads TGTGCCAGCTCACCTGGGCAGGGTATTATCGGCTACACCTTC.

This clone occurred a few times. The gene calls are TRBV7-9 and TRBJ1-6; tentatively, D is TRBD1 (5 bases). Trimming removed 5 bases from V and 7 bases from J, with 9 bases in between. CDR3 size: 13 residues. Germline lookup yields CDR1 SEHNR and CDR2 FQNEAQ (reference sequence). This CDR3 is CASSRQGNSPLHF. CDR3 coding DNA: TGTGCCAGCAGCCGGCAGGGAAATTCACCCCTCCACTTT.

This sequence joins TRBV19 and TRBJ1-1; tentatively, D is TRBD1 (6 bases). V was shortened by 8 bases and J by 0 bases, with 13 bases between the two germline ends. The germline CDR1 and CDR2 sequences are LNHDA and SQIVND (reference sequence). The CDR3 loop spans 14 amino acids. The CDR3 coding sequence is TGTGCCAGTTATAGCAGGGGAATGAACACTGAAGCTTTCTTT. Its protein is CASYSRGMNTEAFF.

This clone was found a few times. V and J are TRBV19 and TRBJ1-3; weak D call: TRBD1 (5 bases). Germline CDR1 is LNHDA and CDR2 is SQIVND (reference sequence). Trimming took off 7 bases at V and 0 bases at J, with 13 bases between the two ends. This CDR3 is built from 15 residues. The CDR3 loop reads CASTDSGGSGNTIYF. The CDR3 DNA reads TGTGCCAGTACCGATTCCGGGGGCTCTGGAAACACCATATATTTT.

This chain connects TRBV12-3 or TRBV12-4 to TRBJ2-1; 7 bases are shared with TRBD2. V was pared by 6 bases and J by 9 bases, with 5 bases of the junction left unmatched. The CDR3 is 12 residues long. The CDR3 DNA sequence: TGTGCCAGCAGACGGGGGGTCACTGAGCAGTTCTTC. Translation gives CASRRGVTEQFF.

This chain links TRBV5-4 with TRBJ2-7; 9 nucleotides align to TRBD2. Germline CDR1 is SGHNT and CDR2 is YYREEE (reference sequence). This CDR3 region has 14 residues. The V and J ends lost 5 bases and 4 bases, in that order; junction bases with no gene match: 7. CDR3: CASRMAGGPYEQYF. The DNA for the CDR3 is TGTGCCAGCAGAATGGCGGGAGGGCCGTACGAGCAGTACTTC. The full variable domain, rest sourced from reference TRBV5-4 and TRBJ2-7, is ETGVTQSPTHLIKTRGQQVTLRCSSQSGHNTVSWYQQALGQGPQFIFQYYREEENGRGNFPPRFSGLQFPNYSSELNVNALELDDSALYLCASRMAGGPYEQYFGPGTRLTVT.